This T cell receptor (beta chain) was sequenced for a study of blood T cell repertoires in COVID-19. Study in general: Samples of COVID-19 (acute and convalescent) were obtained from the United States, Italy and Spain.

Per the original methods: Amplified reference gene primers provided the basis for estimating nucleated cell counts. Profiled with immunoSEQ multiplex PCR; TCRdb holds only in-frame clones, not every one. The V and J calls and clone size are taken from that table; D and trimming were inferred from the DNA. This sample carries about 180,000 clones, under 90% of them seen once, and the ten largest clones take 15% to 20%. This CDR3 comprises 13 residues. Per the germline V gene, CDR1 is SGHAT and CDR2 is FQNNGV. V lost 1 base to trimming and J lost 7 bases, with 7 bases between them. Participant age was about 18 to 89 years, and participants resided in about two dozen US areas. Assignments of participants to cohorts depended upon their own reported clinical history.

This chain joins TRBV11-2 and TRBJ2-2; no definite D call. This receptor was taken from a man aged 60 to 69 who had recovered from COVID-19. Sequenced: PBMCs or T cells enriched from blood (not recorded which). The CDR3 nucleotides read TGTGCCAGCAGCTTAGCCGCTAACGGGGAGCTGTTTTTT. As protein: CASSLAANGELFF.